Presented here are 2 T cell receptor beta chains from one specimen sequenced in a study of T cells in Graves' hyperthyroidism and ophthalmopathy (dated by TCRdb to about 2019). To prepare the library, multiplex PCR was applied. Sequencing was performed on an Illumina HiSeq 2000. TCR beta CDR3 regions were amplified from RNA transcripts. The first round of RT-PCR for the TCR CDR3 was performed with the HTBI primer set and the Qiagen OneStep RT-PCR kit. TCRdb's own reprocessing of the public reads used fastp at Q25 and MiXCR and kept productive beta chains. CDR3 protein sequences are deduplicated, and each keeps its most common genes and DNA. The sample yields 300,000 to 450,000 distinct CDR3 sequences; around 14% were counted once. Roughly 9.2% of the sample comes from the top ten. The sequenced sample was blood. The source is a woman under 30 with Graves' hyperthyroidism.

This clonotype was observed many times. This rearrangement joins TRBV11-2 to TRBJ2-1; the D call may be TRBD1 or TRBD2 (5 bases each). The CDR3 consists of 18 residues. Trimming took 1 base from V and 1 from J, leaving 17 bases between them. Germline lookup yields CDR1 SGHAT and CDR2 FQNNGV. The CDR3 DNA sequence: TGTGCCAGCAGCTTAGGCCAACAAGGGACGGTATCCTACAATGAGCAGTTCTTC. Its protein product is CASSLGQQGTVSYNEQFF.

In this sample, this clonotype turned up many times. The chain uses TRBV6-1 and TRBJ1-4; possibly TRBD1 for D (5 bases). CDR1 is MNHNS, CDR2 SASEGT, per germline. V gave up 2 bases and J gave up 3 bases, with 10 bases separating them. There are 15 residues in the CDR3. CDR3 in amino acids: CASSERDRPNEKLFF. CDR3 coding DNA: TGTGCCAGCAGTGAAAGGGACCGACCTAATGAAAAACTGTTTTTT.